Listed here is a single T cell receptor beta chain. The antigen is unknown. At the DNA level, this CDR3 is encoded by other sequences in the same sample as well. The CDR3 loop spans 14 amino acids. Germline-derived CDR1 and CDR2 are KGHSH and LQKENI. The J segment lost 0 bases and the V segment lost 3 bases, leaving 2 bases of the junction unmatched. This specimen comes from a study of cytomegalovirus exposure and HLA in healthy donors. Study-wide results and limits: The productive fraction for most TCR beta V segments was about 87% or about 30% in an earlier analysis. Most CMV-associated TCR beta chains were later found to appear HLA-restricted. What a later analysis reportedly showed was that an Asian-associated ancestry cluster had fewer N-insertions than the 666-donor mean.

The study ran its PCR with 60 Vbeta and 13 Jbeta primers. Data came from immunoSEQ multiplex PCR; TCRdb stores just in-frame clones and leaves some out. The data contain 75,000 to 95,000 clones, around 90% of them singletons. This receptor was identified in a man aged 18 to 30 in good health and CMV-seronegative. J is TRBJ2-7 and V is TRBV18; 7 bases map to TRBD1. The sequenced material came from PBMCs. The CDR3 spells CASSPGQSSYEQYF. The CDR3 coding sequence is TGTGCCAGCTCACCGGGACAGAGCTCCTACGAGCAGTACTTC. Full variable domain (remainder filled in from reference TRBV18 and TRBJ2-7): NAGVMQNPRHLVRRRGQEARLRCSPMKGHSHVYWYRQLPEEGLKFMVYLQKENIIDESGMPKERFSAEFPKEGPSILRIQQVVRGDSAAYFCASSPGQSSYEQYFGPGTRLTVT.